The clone carrying this T cell receptor beta chain was seen just once. As originally analysed: It was from reference gene primer amplification that nucleated cell counts were estimated. Some clones are missing from TCRdb's copy, which holds only in-frame ones; the method was immunoSEQ multiplex PCR. That table is the source of V, J and clone size, and D and trimming were worked out from the DNA. The sample has around 270,000 clones; around nine tenths are singletons. This entry is derived from a study of blood T cell repertoires in COVID-19. Study-level background: The United States, Italy and Spain supplied acute and convalescent COVID-19 samples. PBMCs, B-cell-depleted T cells, or T cells were the source of the cDNA or gDNA that made up the material.

The CDR3 has 15 residues. V lost 1 base and J lost 4, with 13 bases in between. The germline V gene encodes CDR1 LGHNA and CDR2 YSLEER. The TCR comes from a young man with active or convalescent COVID-19. This chain uses TRBV4-3 with TRBJ1-1; a possible D gene is TRBD1 (5 bases). Sequencing was performed on peripheral blood. The CDR3: CASSQVGGASTEAFF. In DNA, the CDR3 is TGCGCCAGCAGCCAAGTGGGTGGGGCTAGCACTGAAGCTTTCTTT.